This T cell receptor beta chain was sequenced for a study of blood T cell repertoires in COVID-19. Study summary: Researchers got acute and convalescent COVID-19 samples from the United States, Italy and Spain. Sources were T cells, B-cell-depleted T cells, or PBMCs; the material itself was cDNA or gDNA.

The germline V and J ends were trimmed by 5 bases and 5 bases, with 11 bases remaining between them. CDR3 size: 13 residues. CDR1 is KGHDR and CDR2 is SFDVKD in the germline V gene. Only one count was recorded for this clone. As processed by the authors: Amplification of reference gene primers provided the estimated nucleated cell counts. The table came from immunoSEQ multiplex PCR; TCRdb's copy has only in-frame clones and leaves some out. Clone size and V and J calls were adopted from that table, with D and trimming inferred from the DNA. The table lists about 73,000 clones, approximately 71% of them singletons. Seattle patients were enrolled while actively infected and followed longitudinally.

The chain links TRBV24-1 to TRBJ2-5, with D possibly TRBD1 on 6 matching bases. The sequencing input was peripheral blood. The sequence came from a man aged 70 or older with COVID-19, enrolled during active disease. The CDR3 loop reads CATSAPGAETQYF. The CDR3 DNA is TGTGCCACCAGTGCCCCAGGGGCGGAGACCCAGTACTTC.